A single sample gave rise to the 29 T cell receptor beta chains below, sequenced in a study of cytomegalovirus exposure and HLA in healthy donors (dated by TCRdb to 2017 to 2019). The library was generated by the immunoSEQ multiplex PCR assay. The clones in this table, taken by TCRdb from immuneACCESS, are in-frame only. Not every clone is retained; where verified, under half of the shortfall comes from an unresolved V gene, and the cause of the rest is unknown. The table for this sample lists 200,000 to 300,000 clones; around nine tenths of them were counted only once. The top ten clonotypes cover 2.6% of the sample. The specimen sequenced was PBMCs. The receptor source for this set is a man aged 18 to 29 in good health and CMV-seronegative.

This clone appeared a few times. V and J are TRBV19 and TRBJ1-2; maybe TRBD1 (5 bases). The V gene lost 3 bases and the J gene lost 7 bases, with 6 bases spanning the gap. This CDR3 comprises 11 residues. The germline V gene encodes CDR1 LNHDA and CDR2 SQIVND (reference sequence). In DNA, the CDR3 is TGTGCCAGTAGTATTACAGGTGGCTACACCTTC. It yields the protein CASSITGGYTF.

J is TRBJ2-4 and V is TRBV5-6; maybe TRBD1 (6 bases). Germline V CDR1 and CDR2: SGHDT, YYEEEE. This CDR3 is 15 amino acids long. Trimming shortened V by 1 base and J by 0 bases, and 8 bases separated the two germline ends. The CDR3 is CASSLTGKAKNIQYF. The CDR3, as DNA: TGTGCCAGCAGCTTGACAGGGAAAGCCAAAAACATTCAGTACTTC.

The chain is built from TRBV19 and TRBJ2-1; 7 bases map to TRBD2. CDR3 length: 17 amino acids. The V gene's germline CDR1 is LNHDA and CDR2 SQIVND (reference sequence). With 3 bases clipped from V and 0 bases from J, the junction kept 8 bases outside the gene matches. CDR3 sequence (DNA): TGTGCCAGTAGTATGGCGCCTAGCGGCCGCTCCTACAATGAGCAGTTCTTC. Amino acids: CASSMAPSGRSYNEQFF.

The chain employs TRBV7-2 and TRBJ2-7; D not resolved. The CDR3 runs to 12 residues. In germline, CDR1 is SGHTA, CDR2 FQGNSA. The germline V and J ends were trimmed by 4 bases and 4 bases, with 8 bases remaining between them. CDR3 loop: CASSSVLYEQYF. The CDR3 DNA is TGTGCCAGCAGCTCGGTGCTATACGAGCAGTACTTC.

The rearrangement links TRBV11-2 to TRBJ1-2, with D perhaps TRBD1 (6 bases). In germline, CDR1 is SGHAT, CDR2 FQNNGV. This CDR3 is 16 amino acids long. Trimming took 5 bases from V and 3 from J, leaving 19 bases between them. The CDR3 DNA sequence: TGTGCCAGCAGCCCGAGCGCACAGGGATACGACTATGGCTACACCTTC. It codes for CASSPSAQGYDYGYTF.

The V and J genes are TRBV4-3 and TRBJ2-1; 8 positions match TRBD2. CDR3 length: 16 amino acids. Germline CDR1 LGHNA, CDR2 YSLEER. The trim removed 0 bases at V and 9 bases at J, leaving 10 bases unmatched. The CDR3 spells CASSQDPAGGASEQFF. The CDR3, as DNA: TGCGCCAGCAGCCAAGATCCCGCCGGGGGGGCCAGTGAGCAGTTCTTC.

The rearrangement joins TRBV4-3 to TRBJ2-3; TRBD2 matches at 8 bases. Germline values: CDR1 LGHNA, CDR2 YSLEER. The CDR3 is made up of 13 amino acids. V lost 0 bases, J lost 12 bases, and 5 bases stayed unmatched. As DNA, the CDR3 is TGCGCCAGCAGCCAAGAGTGGCGGGGGGACCAGTATTTT. It yields the protein CASSQEWRGDQYF.

The chain combines TRBV7-2 with TRBJ1-1; D gene ambiguous. Germline lookup yields CDR1 SGHTA and CDR2 FQGNSA. The CDR3 sequence is 16 residues long. V was pared by 1 base and J by 4 bases, with 16 bases between. The CDR3, as DNA: TGTGCCAGCAGCTTAGGGAGGCCCTCATGGGTCACTGAAGCTTTCTTT. Translation: CASSLGRPSWVTEAFF. The whole variable domain, filled in from reference TRBV7-2 and TRBJ1-1, reads GAGVSQSPSNKVTEKGKDVELRCDPISGHTALYWYRQSLGQGLEFLIYFQGNSAPDKSGLPSDRFSAERTGGSVSTLTIQRTQQEDSAVYLCASSLGRPSWVTEAFFGQGTRLTVV.

The chain uses TRBV10-3 and TRBJ2-5, with D tentatively TRBD2 (5 bases). V shed 0 bases and J shed 5 bases, with 10 bases lying between them. The CDR3 totals 14 residues. CDR1 and CDR2 from the germline V gene are ENHRY and SYGVKD. CDR3 amino acids: CAISESRTGETQYF. The CDR3 DNA reads as TGTGCCATCAGTGAGTCTAGGACTGGGGAGACCCAGTACTTC.

This clone was observed a handful of times. The junction departs from germline at one end; a sequencing error may be responsible. Written as DNA, the CDR3 is TGTGCCATCGCACCAAGCGGTCAAAGCAGAGATACGCAGTATTTT. Protein product: CAIAPSGQSRDTQYF. The chain carries TRBV10-3 and TRBJ2-3; weak D call: TRBD2 (5 bases). Germline assignment: CDR1 ENHRY and CDR2 SYGVKD. This CDR3 comprises 15 residues.

The chain couples TRBV19 to TRBJ2-7; possible D gene TRBD2, 5 bases. CDR1 is LNHDA and CDR2 is SQIVND in the germline V gene (reference sequence). V was shortened by 3 bases and J by 3 bases, with 6 bases between the two germline ends. The CDR3 is made up of 12 amino acids. The CDR3 is CASSIGGYEQYF. The DNA of the CDR3 is TGTGCCAGTAGTATTGGAGGCTACGAGCAGTACTTC.

A single count supports this clone. The genes are TRBV28 and TRBJ2-2; D is ambiguous. Germline CDR1 reads MDHEN; CDR2 reads SYDVKM. V lost 11 bases to trimming and J lost 7 bases, with 8 bases between them. This CDR3 contains 10 residues. The CDR3 nucleotides read TGTGCCTCCTTCTTCGGGGAGCTGTTTTTT. It encodes CASFFGELFF.

The J gene is TRBJ2-1, the V gene TRBV28; tentative D call: TRBD2 (5 bases). CDR3 size: 14 residues. Germline V gene data show CDR1 as MDHEN and CDR2 as SYDVKM. Deletions cut 10 bases from V and 0 bases from J, with 13 bases between. This CDR3 is CAIRRPSSYNEQFF. DNA for the CDR3: TGTGCCATAAGGAGGCCAAGCTCCTACAATGAGCAGTTCTTC.

The genes are TRBV4-3 and TRBJ2-3; 9 bases align to TRBD2. V lost 3 bases to trimming and J lost 4 bases; unmatched junction nucleotides: 11. The germline gives CDR1 LGHNA, CDR2 YSLEER. This CDR3 comprises 17 residues. The CDR3 protein is CASSQAGVAGVPDTQYF. The CDR3 DNA sequence: TGCGCCAGCAGCCAGGCGGGAGTAGCGGGAGTTCCAGATACGCAGTATTTT.

DNA for the CDR3: TGTGCCAGCAGTTTCCTTGCGGGGGGTAATACGCAGTATTTT. Translation: CASSFLAGGNTQYF. The chain couples TRBV28 to TRBJ2-3; 8 bases fit TRBD2. J was trimmed by 7 bases and V by 3 bases; bases with no gene match: 6. Germline-derived CDR1 and CDR2 are MDHEN and SYDVKM. The CDR3 has 14 residues.

The chain employs TRBV28 and TRBJ2-2, with D possibly TRBD2 on 6 matching bases. The CDR3 covers 14 residues. Germline V gene sequence: CDR1 MDHEN, CDR2 SYDVKM. V was pared by 7 bases and J by 4 bases, with 13 bases between. CDR3 sequence: CASKTSLATGELFF. In nucleotides, the CDR3 is TGTGCCAGCAAAACTAGCTTAGCCACCGGGGAGCTGTTTTTT.

The CDR3 region is CASSQYGTGTGEQYF. CDR3 nucleotides: TGTGCCAGCAGCCAATACGGGACAGGGACGGGCGAGCAGTACTTC. V is TRBV9 and J is TRBJ2-7, with 9 bases fitting TRBD1. The CDR3 has 15 residues. J was trimmed by 6 bases and V by 4 bases; bases with no gene match: 11. Germline values: CDR1 SGDLS, CDR2 YYNGEE.

This chain links TRBV14 with TRBJ2-3; 7 nucleotides match TRBD2. The trim removed 4 bases at V and 6 bases at J, leaving 4 bases unmatched. CDR3 length: 13 amino acids. Germline V gene lookup returns CDR1 SGHDN and CDR2 FVKESK. CDR3 nucleotide sequence: TGTGCCAGCAGCCGGGGAGGGACCGATACGCAGTATTTT. It yields the protein CASSRGGTDTQYF.

The V call is TRBV10-1, the J call TRBJ2-1; D not resolved. Trimming shortened V by 5 bases and J by 0 bases, and 11 bases separated the two germline ends. Germline V gene lookup returns CDR1 WNHNN and CDR2 SYGVQD (reference sequence). The CDR3 length is 15 residues. The CDR3 bases are TGCGCCAGCAGTCCAGCGCCTATCTCCTACAATGAGCAGTTCTTC. As protein: CASSPAPISYNEQFF.

V and J are TRBV5-6 and TRBJ2-1; 11 positions agree with TRBD2. V lost 4 bases and J lost 8; bases outside the gene matches: 17. This CDR3 comprises 18 residues. Germline loops: CDR1 SGHDT, CDR2 YYEEEE. This CDR3 reads CASSANWATSGSRDEQFF. The CDR3 DNA follows: TGTGCCAGCAGCGCGAACTGGGCCACTAGCGGGAGTCGGGATGAGCAGTTCTTC.

The chain is built from TRBV11-2 and TRBJ1-2; 7 bases align to TRBD1. Germline V gene data show CDR1 as SGHAT and CDR2 as FQNNGV. Losses at the gene ends were 3 bases for V and 6 bases for J; bases not matched to a gene: 7. CDR3 length: 14 residues. The CDR3 spells CASSFTRQGNGYTF. In DNA, the CDR3 is TGTGCCAGCAGCTTCACCCGACAGGGTAATGGCTACACCTTC.

The genes are TRBV5-1 and TRBJ2-3; TRBD1 aligns across 7 bases. Trimming took 2 bases from V and 0 from J; bases not matched to a gene: 15. This CDR3 comprises 19 residues. Germline-derived CDR1 and CDR2 are SGHRS and YFSETQ. The CDR3 DNA is TGCGCCAGCAGCTTCCTTTTAGGACAGGCCCGACCCAGCACAGATACGCAGTATTTT. This sequence encodes CASSFLLGQARPSTDTQYF. Variable domain in full (rest from reference TRBV5-1 and TRBJ2-3): KAGVTQTPRYLIKTRGQQVTLSCSPISGHRSVSWYQQTPGQGLQFLFEYFSETQRNKGNFPGRFSGRQFSNSRSEMNVSTLELGDSALYLCASSFLLGQARPSTDTQYFGPGTRLTVL.

The chain couples TRBV7-2 to TRBJ1-5; D is unresolved. V lost 2 bases and J 7 bases, leaving 6 bases between the germline ends. CDR3 length: 12 residues. Germline V gene lookup returns CDR1 SGHTA and CDR2 FQGNSA. CDR3 nucleotide sequence: TGTGCCAGCAGCTTATTGGCCCAGCCCCAGCATTTT. It specifies CASSLLAQPQHF.

This clone was picked up one time. The chain employs TRBV5-8 and TRBJ2-3, with D unclear. Trimming removed 0 bases from V and 0 bases from J, with 8 bases in between. This CDR3 has 15 amino acids. Per germline, CDR1 SGHTS and CDR2 YDEGEE. The chain's CDR3 is CASSLVYLSTDTQYF. The CDR3 DNA reads as TGTGCCAGCAGCTTGGTCTACCTTAGCACAGATACGCAGTATTTT.

This chain joins TRBV28 and TRBJ2-5; tentatively, D is TRBD2 (5 bases). The V gene lost 1 base and the J gene lost 8 bases, with 11 bases spanning the gap. CDR3 size: 13 residues. Germline CDR1 is MDHEN and CDR2 is SYDVKM. The CDR3 nucleotides read TGTGCCAGCAGTTTATCCGGACGGGAAACCCAGTACTTC. Protein: CASSLSGRETQYF.

The chain employs TRBV27 and TRBJ2-3, with 7 bases that match TRBD2. The CDR3 is made up of 18 amino acids. Unmatched junction bases numbered 14, after V lost 5 bases and J lost 0 bases. The germline V gene encodes CDR1 MNHEY and CDR2 SMNVEV (reference sequence). In DNA, the CDR3 is TGTGCCAGCAGTCCCGGGACTACAGAGTCTCCTAGCACAGATACGCAGTATTTT. Residues: CASSPGTTESPSTDTQYF.

This CDR3 is CASSLGGGTYEQYF. CDR3 DNA: TGTGCCAGCAGCCTGGGGGGTGGCACCTACGAGCAGTACTTC. V gene TRBV7-9 combines with J gene TRBJ2-7; possible D gene TRBD2, 6 bases. Between the trimmed V and J ends, which lost 5 bases and 2 bases, there was a span of 13 bases. Looked up from germline, CDR1 is SEHNR and CDR2 is FQNEAQ (reference sequence). The CDR3 consists of 14 residues. Full variable domain (outside the CDR3, taken from reference TRBV7-9 and TRBJ2-7): DTGVSQNPRHKITKRGQNVTFRCDPISEHNRLYWYRQTLGQGPEFLTYFQNEAQLEKSRLLSDRFSAERPKGSFSTLEIQRTEQGDSAMYLCASSLGGGTYEQYFGPGTRLTVT.

Only a few counts were recorded for this clone. The rearrangement links TRBV2 to TRBJ2-1; 9 bases match TRBD1. V gave up 7 bases and J gave up 6 bases; unmatched junction bases: 10. The CDR3 length is 15 residues. Germline V gene sequence: CDR1 SNHLY, CDR2 FYNNEI. The CDR3, as DNA: TGTGCCAGCATCCTGGGACAGGGAGGTGCCAATGAGCAGTTCTTC. Encoded protein: CASILGQGGANEQFF.

This clone has a single count. The chain is built from TRBV6-1 and TRBJ1-2; D uncertain. Germline V gene lookup returns CDR1 MNHNS and CDR2 SASEGT. Trimming took off 8 bases at V and 0 bases at J, with 16 bases between the two ends. The CDR3 has 15 amino acids. The chain's CDR3 is CASHNPADSNYGYTF. CDR3 bases: TGTGCCAGCCACAATCCGGCAGACTCTAACTATGGCTACACCTTC.